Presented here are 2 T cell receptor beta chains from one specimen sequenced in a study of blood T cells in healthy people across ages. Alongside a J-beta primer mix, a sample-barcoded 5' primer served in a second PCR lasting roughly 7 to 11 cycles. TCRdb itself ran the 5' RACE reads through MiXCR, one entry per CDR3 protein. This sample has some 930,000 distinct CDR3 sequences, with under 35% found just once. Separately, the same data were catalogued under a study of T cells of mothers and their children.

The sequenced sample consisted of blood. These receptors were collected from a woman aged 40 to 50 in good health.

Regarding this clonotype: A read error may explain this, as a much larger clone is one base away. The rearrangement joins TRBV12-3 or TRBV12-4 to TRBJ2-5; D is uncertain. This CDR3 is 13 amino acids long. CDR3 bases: TGTGCCAGCAGTTTATACACAAAAGAGACCCGGTACTTC. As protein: CASSLYTKETRYF.

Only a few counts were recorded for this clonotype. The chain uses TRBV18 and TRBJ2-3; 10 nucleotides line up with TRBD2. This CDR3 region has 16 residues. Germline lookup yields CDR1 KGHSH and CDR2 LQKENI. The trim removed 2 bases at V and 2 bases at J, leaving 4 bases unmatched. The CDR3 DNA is TGTGCCAGCTCACCAATAGCGGGGGGACACACAGATACGCAGTATTTT. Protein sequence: CASSPIAGGHTDTQYF.